Presented here are 18 T cell receptor beta chains from one specimen sequenced in a study of CD8+CD57+ T cells in acquired aplastic anemia. Profiling of TCR beta VDJ combinations and CDR3 sequences used genomic DNA as template. Via MiXCR, TCRdb re-called the reads, giving one row per CDR3 protein. The sample holds 270,000 or so distinct CDR3 sequences; roughly 82% are singletons and the top ten take 35% to 50%. Patients picked for sequencing had shown CD8+CD57+ cell expansion detected by flow cytometry. Material for sequencing was sorted CD4+, CD8+, or CD8+CD57+ T cells (not recorded which) from PBMCs. The receptors come from a human donor with aplastic anemia.

This clonotype has at least ten counts. V gene TRBV25-1 combines with J gene TRBJ2-3; TRBD1 or TRBD2 may be the D gene (5 bases each). This CDR3 spans 14 amino acids. The V and J ends lost 11 bases and 2 bases respectively, with 17 bases between them. The germline CDR1 and CDR2 sequences are MGHDK and SYGVNS. The CDR3 is CASNSGRITDTQYF. The CDR3 DNA sequence: TGTGCCTCAAATTCGGGACGGATCACAGATACGCAGTATTTT.

This clonotype was seen only a few times. V usage is TRBV19 and J usage is TRBJ2-1; D uncertain. The CDR3 is 11 amino acids. V was cut by 6 bases and J by 4 bases, with 4 bases left in between. Germline loops: CDR1 LNHDA, CDR2 SQIVND (reference sequence). Written as DNA, the CDR3 is TGTGCCAGTAGCGCATACAATGAGCAGTTCTTC. This codes for CASSAYNEQFF.

This clonotype appeared once. The germline gene is not matched at one end of the junction; a read error may be the cause. The chain combines TRBV9 with TRBJ2-5; maybe TRBD1 (5 bases). Germline lookup yields CDR1 SGDLS and CDR2 YYNGEE. The CDR3 has 14 residues. The CDR3 nucleotides read TGTGCCACCAGCACAGGCTGCAGCCAAGAGACCCAGCACTTC. This translates into CATSTGCSQETQHF.

The V call is TRBV7-9, the J call TRBJ2-5; TRBD2 matches at 8 bases. V trimming: 2 bases; J trimming: 14 bases; junction bases outside the gene matches: 16. Per the germline V gene, CDR1 is SEHNR and CDR2 is FQNEAQ (reference sequence). The CDR3 contains 15 residues. In DNA form, the CDR3 reads TGTGCCAGCAGCTTAACGGGAGGGAGCGATAAGCAGCATTACTTC. Its protein product is CASSLTGGSDKQHYF.

This chain uses TRBV7-8 with TRBJ2-3; possible D gene TRBD2, 6 bases. Per germline, CDR1 SGHVS and CDR2 FQNEAQ. CDR3 length: 14 residues. Trimming left V 5 bases short and J 12 bases short, with 21 bases between. The CDR3 nucleotides read TGTGCCAGCAGCCGAGCGGGCGGTCGGGCCACTCAGTATTTT. It codes for CASSRAGGRATQYF.

The gene calls are TRBV5-4 and TRBJ2-6, with D unresolved. The ends were cut back, 2 bases at V and 4 bases at J, with 13 bases in the middle. The V gene's germline CDR1 is SGHNT and CDR2 YYREEE (reference sequence). The CDR3 runs 16 residues. The CDR3 DNA reads as TGTGCCAGCAGCTTTGCTAGTGGCTACGGGGCCAACGTCCTGACTTTC. It translates to CASSFASGYGANVLTF.

The chain combines TRBV5-5 with TRBJ1-6; D not certain. This CDR3 region has 14 residues. The germline V gene encodes CDR1 SGHKS and CDR2 YYEKEE (reference sequence). V was pared by 2 bases and J by 5 bases, with 8 bases between. The CDR3 loop reads CASSFTLHNSPLHF. CDR3 nucleotide sequence: TGTGCCAGCAGCTTCACTCTACATAATTCACCCCTCCACTTT.

Only one count was recorded for this clonotype. V gene TRBV7-9 combines with J gene TRBJ2-1; no clear D. The CDR3 consists of 16 residues. CDR1 and CDR2 (germline): SEHNR, FQNEAQ (reference sequence). Trimming removed 1 base from V and 8 bases from J, with 18 bases in between. The CDR3 region is CASSLVGGNGQYEQFF. CDR3 nucleotides: TGTGCCAGCAGCTTAGTTGGCGGAAACGGTCAGTATGAGCAGTTCTTC.

This clonotype turned up a few times. The chain joins TRBV7-8 to TRBJ2-7, with D perhaps assigned TRBD1 or TRBD2 (5 bases each). The CDR3 is 14 residues long. The V end lost 5 bases, the J end lost 2 bases, and 13 bases lay between the germline ends. The germline CDR1 and CDR2 sequences are SGHVS and FQNEAQ. The CDR3 protein is CASSGRGLPYEQYF. The CDR3 coding sequence is TGTGCCAGCAGCGGCCGGGGCCTTCCCTACGAGCAGTACTTC.

The V gene is TRBV25-1, the J gene TRBJ2-7, with D uncertain. Trimming cost V 2 bases and J 3 bases, with 5 bases left between them. The CDR3 extends over 12 amino acids. In germline, CDR1 is MGHDK, CDR2 SYGVNS. The CDR3 is CASSERDYEQYF. As DNA, the CDR3 is TGTGCCAGCAGTGAACGAGACTACGAGCAGTACTTC.

Concerning this clonotype: One end of the junction is discordant with germline, which a read error may explain. The chain links TRBV9 to TRBJ2-3; perhaps D is TRBD1 or TRBD2 (5 bases each). The CDR3 contains 13 residues. Germline loops: CDR1 SGDLS, CDR2 YYNGEE. CDR3 sequence: CASGDGTIDTQYF. In DNA form, the CDR3 reads TGTGCCAGCGGCGACGGGACCATAGATACGCAGTACTTT.

Regarding this clonotype: At one boundary the junction diverges from the germline segment, which might be a read error. The rearrangement uses TRBV9 and TRBJ2-2, with a possible D match to TRBD2 (5 bases). The CDR3 is 15 amino acids. Per germline, CDR1 SGDLS and CDR2 YYNGEE. The CDR3 sequence: CASGGAGNITGVLFF. The CDR3 nucleotides read TGTGCCAGCGGAGGTGCTGGGAACATTACCGGGGTGCTGTTTTTT.

As regards this clonotype: An end of the junction does not agree with germline; a read error may underlie this. The V gene is TRBV2, the J gene TRBJ2-2; D remains ambiguous. The germline CDR1 and CDR2 sequences are SNHLY and FYNNEI. CDR3 length: 12 amino acids. CDR3 in DNA: TGTGCCAGCAGGTTAGTACCCGCAGAGCTGCTTTTT. Translated, it gives CASRLVPAELLF.

The chain employs TRBV5-6 and TRBJ2-5; D not certain. V was shortened by 0 bases and J by 2 bases, with 5 bases between the two germline ends. The V gene's germline CDR1 is SGHDT and CDR2 YYEEEE. The CDR3 covers 13 residues. The DNA for the CDR3 is TGTGCCAGCAGCTTGGAGATTCAAGAGACCCAGTACTTC. It codes for CASSLEIQETQYF.

A note on this clonotype: Germline and junction disagree at one end, which may indicate a read error. V usage is TRBV7-2 and J usage is TRBJ2-5; 9 bases are shared with TRBD2. The CDR3 length is 15 residues. CDR1 and CDR2 from the germline V gene are SGHTA and FQGNSA. The CDR3 DNA reads as TGTGCCAGCAGCCTAGCGGGGAGTTGGGGAGAGACCCAGTACTTC. It is translated as CASSLAGSWGETQYF.

Worth noting for this clonotype: A much larger clonotype is one base distant, so this may be a read error. The CDR3 end shows no conserved phenylalanine or tryptophan, and so a read error is likely. Because the CDR3's place on the DNA is in doubt, the DNA is left out and the CDR3 is given as listed by TCRdb. The chain combines TRBV7-9 with TRBJ2-3; the DNA was not compared with TRBD1, the D call given in the table. From germline, CDR1 is SEHNR and CDR2 FQNEAQ (reference sequence). The CDR3 is 13 amino acids long, termini counted. The CDR3 protein is CASSLGGSYRANV.

V usage is TRBV24-1 and J usage is TRBJ2-3; 8 bases match TRBD2. The CDR3 is 14 residues long. CDR1 and CDR2 (germline): KGHDR, SFDVKD. V lost 10 bases, J lost 14 bases, and 19 bases stayed unmatched. Here the CDR3 DNA reads TGTGCCACTAGCAGCGGGAGAGCCCCCGGGGCGCTGTATTTT. It yields the protein CATSSGRAPGALYF.

This clonotype was seen once. No conserved phenylalanine or tryptophan ends this CDR3, so it is likely a read error. It is unclear where the CDR3 begins or ends on the DNA, so no DNA is shown, and the CDR3 is as TCRdb lists it. The J gene is TRBJ2-1, the V gene TRBV7-9; TRBD1, the D gene given by the table, was not confirmed from the DNA. Germline values: CDR1 SEHNR, CDR2 FQNEAQ (reference sequence). The CDR3 spans 13 residues, counting both ends. The CDR3 loop is CASSSSTGQQHFG.